A selection of T cell receptor beta chains follows, all from one sample in a study of blood T cell repertoires in COVID-19. Using immunoSEQ multiplex PCR, the repertoire was profiled, and TCRdb retains in-frame clones only, with some absent. The data show about 75,000 clones, with less than 90% seen just once and 5.5% to 7% held by the top ten. The specimen was peripheral blood. The source is an elderly man with COVID-19, enrolled during active disease. Both conserved end residues are part of each CDR3. The D gene is left open where the match is weak. Rows may omit the clone size; those that give it use once, few, many or a size class.

NA	TRBV10-3	TRBJ1-5	NA	13	TGTGCCATTGGGTTGGGGGGGGACCAGCCCCAGCATTTT	CAIGLGGDQPQHF
NA	TRBV7-2	TRBJ1-5	NA	17	TGTGCCAGCACCCAAAGGGAGGGGGACCCCTGGGGGGAGCCCCAGCATTTT	CASTQREGDPWGEPQHF
NA	TRBV2	TRBJ2-2	TRBD2	16	TGTGCCAGCAGTGTCCGGGGACTAGCGTTCTCCGGGGAGCTGTTTTTT	CASSVRGLAFSGELFF
NA	TRBV27	TRBJ2-6	TRBD1	17	TGTGCCAGCAGTCCGGGACAGGGGTGGTCTGGGGCCAACGTCCTGACTTTC	CASSPGQGWSGANVLTF
once	TRBV3-1/TRBV3-2	TRBJ2-5	NA	16	TGTGCCAGCAGCTCCCTCGCGGAGTCTAACCAAGAGACCCAGTACTTC	CASSSLAESNQETQYF
NA	TRBV4-2	TRBJ1-1	NA	15	TGTGCCAGCAGCCAAGAGCTACAGACAAACACTGAAGCTTTCTTT	CASSQELQTNTEAFF
NA	TRBV7-9	TRBJ1-1	NA	15	TGTGCCAGCAGCCTTGGTTGGGGCTTGAACACTGAAGCTTTCTTT	CASSLGWGLNTEAFF
NA	TRBV6-6	TRBJ2-7	NA	13	TGTGCCAGCAGTTACTATGAAGGGGACGAGCAGTACTTC	CASSYYEGDEQYF
NA	TRBV10-3	TRBJ1-2	TRBD1	14	TGTGCCATCAGTTCACGGGGACAGAACTATGGCTACACCTTC	CAISSRGQNYGYTF
NA	TRBV19	TRBJ1-1	NA	16	TGTGCCAGTAGTATACTTAAGGCCAGGGGTGAAACTGAAGCTTTCTTT	CASSILKARGETEAFF
NA	TRBV9	TRBJ2-1	TRBD1	15	TGTGCCAGCAGCGTAGAGGACAGGACATACAATGAGCAGTTCTTC	CASSVEDRTYNEQFF
many	TRBV10-3	TRBJ2-7	NA	15	TGTGCCATCAGTGACAGGGGGAGGCTCTCCTACGAGCAGTACTTC	CAISDRGRLSYEQYF
NA	TRBV7-3	TRBJ1-1	NA	13	TGTGCCAGCAGCTTAGCGGAGAACACTGAAGCTTTCTTT	CASSLAENTEAFF
NA	TRBV3-1/TRBV3-2	TRBJ1-4	TRBD1	14	TGTGCCAGCAGCCAACAGGGGGCGGGTGAAAAACTGTTTTTT	CASSQQGAGEKLFF
NA	TRBV12-3/TRBV12-4	TRBJ1-5	NA	13	TGTGCCAGCAGCGCCGGGATCGGCCAGCCCCAGCATTTT	CASSAGIGQPQHF
NA	TRBV7-2	TRBJ2-1	TRBD2	15	TGTGCCAGCAGCTTGAGCCTAGCGGGGGGTCGGGAGCAGTTCTTC	CASSLSLAGGREQFF
NA	TRBV11-2	TRBJ2-7	TRBD1	14	TGTGCCAGCAGCAAGGACAGGGTAACCTACGAGCAGTACTTC	CASSKDRVTYEQYF
NA	TRBV18	TRBJ1-2	NA	14	TGTGCCAGCTCACCACCGAGCAGGCTTGGTGGCTACACCTTC	CASSPPSRLGGYTF
NA	TRBV11-1	TRBJ1-6	TRBD1	14	TGTGCCAGCAGTTCCGGGACAGCGGATTCACCCCTCCACTTT	CASSSGTADSPLHF
NA	TRBV18	TRBJ2-1	NA	16	TGTGCCAGCTCACCAGGACTCCTTACCTTATACAATGAGCAGTTCTTC	CASSPGLLTLYNEQFF
NA	TRBV6-1	TRBJ1-4	NA	14	TGTGCCAGCAGTGAAAAGGGAAGGGGAGAAAAACTGTTTTTT	CASSEKGRGEKLFF
NA	TRBV5-1	TRBJ2-7	NA	13	TGCGCCAGCAGCTTGTTGGCAAACTACGAGCAGTACTTC	CASSLLANYEQYF
NA	TRBV9	TRBJ2-5	TRBD1	15	TGTGCCAGCAGCACAATACAGGGGGGCCAAGAGACCCAGTACTTC	CASSTIQGGQETQYF
few	TRBV6-2/TRBV6-3	TRBJ2-7	NA	13	TGTGCCAGCAGTTACTTCAAGGGAGGCGAGCAGTACTTC	CASSYFKGGEQYF
NA	TRBV5-1	TRBJ1-1	NA	14	TGCGCCAGCAGCTTGGACAGGATGAACACTGAAGCTTTCTTT	CASSLDRMNTEAFF
NA	TRBV7-3	TRBJ2-7	TRBD1	18	TGTGCCAGCAGCTCGCCCGGGACAGGGGATCCACCCTGCTACGAGCAGTACTTC	CASSSPGTGDPPCYEQYF
once	TRBV2	TRBJ2-1	TRBD1	14	TGTGCCAGCAGTACAGGGGGCCCCTACAATGAGCAGTTCTTC	CASSTGGPYNEQFF
NA	TRBV7-3	TRBJ2-5	TRBD1	13	TGTGCCAGCAGTCGGACAGGGGGAGAGACCCAGTACTTC	CASSRTGGETQYF
NA	TRBV4-3	TRBJ2-3	NA	13	TGCGCCAGCAGCCAAAAGGGGTCGGATACGCAGTATTTT	CASSQKGSDTQYF
few	TRBV4-3	TRBJ1-2	TRBD1	15	TGCGCCAGCAGCCAAGCACAGGGGCTGGGCTATGGCTACACCTTC	CASSQAQGLGYGYTF
NA	TRBV19	TRBJ1-2	TRBD1	14	TGTGCCAGTAGTACTGATACAGGGGGGTATGGCTACACCTTC	CASSTDTGGYGYTF
once	TRBV6-1	TRBJ1-4	NA	13	TGTGCCAGTTCCGGGCTGAGAGGGGAAAAACTGTTTTTT	CASSGLRGEKLFF
NA	TRBV19	TRBJ2-5	NA	12	TGTGCCAGTAGGCTAGCTGGGGAGACCCAGTACTTC	CASRLAGETQYF
NA	TRBV12-5	TRBJ1-2	NA	13	TGTGCTAGTGGTTACAGGGAATTCTATGGCTACACCTTC	CASGYREFYGYTF
NA	TRBV5-6	TRBJ1-4	TRBD1	14	TGTGCCAGCAGCCTACAGGGGTATAATGAAAAACTGTTTTTT	CASSLQGYNEKLFF
few	TRBV4-2	TRBJ1-5	TRBD1	20	TGTGCCAGCAGCCAAGACCCCTCCGGACAGGGTATGACCCCCAATCAGCCCCAGCATTTT	CASSQDPSGQGMTPNQPQHF
NA	TRBV11-2	TRBJ2-2	TRBD1	17	TGTGCCAGCAGCTCGGGACAGGGGGAGTCGAACACCGGGGAGCTGTTTTTT	CASSSGQGESNTGELFF
NA	TRBV9	TRBJ2-3	NA	14	TGTGCCAGCAGCGTCGGACAAAACACAGATACGCAGTATTTT	CASSVGQNTDTQYF
NA	TRBV5-6	TRBJ1-4	TRBD1	16	TGTGCCAGCAGCTTGGCCGGGACAGGGGGCAAGGAAAAACTGTTTTTT	CASSLAGTGGKEKLFF
NA	TRBV5-1	TRBJ1-6	NA	13	TGCGCCAGCAGCGAAAACACCAATTCACCCCTCCACTTT	CASSENTNSPLHF
NA	TRBV9	TRBJ1-4	TRBD1	15	TGTGCCAGCAGCAGAACGGACAGGGGTGATGAAAAACTGTTTTTT	CASSRTDRGDEKLFF
NA	TRBV5-5	TRBJ1-4	TRBD1	15	TGTGCCAGCAGCTCCACGGGACAGGGGCTTAGGGAACTGTTTTTT	CASSSTGQGLRELFF
NA	TRBV12-3/TRBV12-4	TRBJ1-2	TRBD1	13	TGTGCCAGCAGCCCGGACAGGTTCGATGGCTACACCTTC	CASSPDRFDGYTF
NA	TRBV6-5	TRBJ1-5	TRBD1	14	TGTGCCAGCAGTTTACAGGGGAACAATCAGCCCCAGCATTTT	CASSLQGNNQPQHF
NA	TRBV23-1	TRBJ2-1	TRBD2	11	TGCGCCAGCAGTCCCTTCGGGGGGGAGTTCTTC	CASSPFGGEFF
NA	TRBV11-2	TRBJ1-2	NA	12	TGTGCCAGCAGCTTAGAAGGGGATGGCTACACCTTC	CASSLEGDGYTF
NA	TRBV2	TRBJ2-2	NA	13	TGTGCCAGCAGGGTAGCGTTCGCCGGGGAGCTGTTTTTT	CASRVAFAGELFF
NA	TRBV5-4	TRBJ2-3	TRBD2	16	TGTGCCAGCAGCTCCAGACTAGCGGGGAGCACAGATACGCAGTATTTT	CASSSRLAGSTDTQYF
NA	TRBV19	TRBJ2-1	TRBD2	17	TGTGCCAGTAGTATAGGCTGGCAGGCGGGGGCCTACAATGAGCAGTTCTTC	CASSIGWQAGAYNEQFF
NA	TRBV14	TRBJ2-7	NA	13	TGTGCCAGCAGCCAATTTTTATTCTACGAGCAGTACTTC	CASSQFLFYEQYF
NA	TRBV5-4	TRBJ1-4	TRBD1	15	TGTGCCAGCAGTTTTCTAGGGACAGGGAATGAAAAACTGTTTTTT	CASSFLGTGNEKLFF
NA	TRBV29-1	TRBJ1-2	TRBD1	13	TGCAGCGTTGGCTTAGGGACAGACTATGGCTACACCTTC	CSVGLGTDYGYTF
NA	TRBV6-5	TRBJ2-5	TRBD2	14	TGTGCCAGCGGGACTAGCCAAGGTCAAGAGACCCAGTACTTC	CASGTSQGQETQYF
NA	TRBV2	TRBJ1-4	TRBD1	14	TGTGCCAGCAGCGGGACAGGGGGAGGTGAAAAACTGTTTTTT	CASSGTGGGEKLFF